This is a list of T cell receptor beta chains from one sample in a study of Tregs in tolerant kidney transplant recipients. Measured with immunoSEQ multiplex PCR; TCRdb has only the in-frame clones, and not every one. The sample holds roughly 20,000 clones; about two thirds are singletons and the top ten take approximately 3.7%. No antigen has been assigned to these receptors. Material: Tregs from blood cultured with allogeneic cells. These receptor sequences come from a human donor in good health. CDR3s include the opening cysteine and the closing phenylalanine or tryptophan. Fields, in order: CDR3 protein, V gene.

CDR3 protein: CASRLQGNPNYGYTF
V gene: TRBV6-1

CDR3 protein: CASSLGVLSGELFF
V gene: TRBV11-3

CDR3 protein: CASSVEGLAGDSSYNEQFF
V gene: TRBV9

CDR3 protein: CASSEVWGIGQPQHF
V gene: TRBV2

CDR3 protein: CASSERRTGGQPQHF
V gene: TRBV2

CDR3 protein: CASLSEASGINEQFF
V gene: TRBV2

CDR3 protein: CASSFLAGIVDEQYF
V gene: TRBV5-1

CDR3 protein: CASSLAQGRTEAFF
V gene: TRBV5-4

CDR3 protein: CASSEGHGETQYF
V gene: TRBV10-1

CDR3 protein: CASTLRPGSDTQYF
V gene: TRBV5-5

CDR3 protein: CASSYSHSSGNTIYF
V gene: TRBV6-5

CDR3 protein: CASSLGTAYNEQFF
V gene: TRBV7-8

CDR3 protein: CASQDRDNSPLHF
V gene: TRBV18

CDR3 protein: CASSPSGPYSNQPQHF
V gene: TRBV19

CDR3 protein: CASSPVLRGETQYF
V gene: TRBV18

CDR3 protein: CASSLVEGSPLHF
V gene: TRBV5-5

CDR3 protein: CASSRDGPSYEQYF
V gene: TRBV18

CDR3 protein: CASSLDTGTNEKLFF
V gene: TRBV7-6

CDR3 protein: CTQQPSGGRTDTQYF
V gene: TRBV6-4

CDR3 protein: CASSLDLPSYNEQFF
V gene: TRBV5-5

CDR3 protein: CSVDGTGGTEAFF
V gene: TRBV29-1

CDR3 protein: CASSPDRGEQYF
V gene: TRBV18

CDR3 protein: CASSPGYSGNTIYF
V gene: TRBV7-2

CDR3 protein: CASSRTGPSYEQYF
V gene: TRBV11-2

CDR3 protein: CASSFPTPNTGELFF
V gene: TRBV7-9

CDR3 protein: CASSLAGGAGGDTQYF
V gene: TRBV11-1

CDR3 protein: CSARNAYEQYF
V gene: TRBV20-1

CDR3 protein: CASLAGGNEQYF
V gene: TRBV10-2

CDR3 protein: CASSFDSGGIYEQYF
V gene: TRBV27

CDR3 protein: CASSLGLAGGLYNEQFF
V gene: TRBV5-4

CDR3 protein: CASSPFQTGLDTEAFF
V gene: TRBV18

CDR3 protein: CASSLQGTVLGQPQHF
V gene: TRBV11-3

CDR3 protein: CASRPWVPETGELFF
V gene: TRBV6-5

CDR3 protein: CASSAGQQGTDTQYF
V gene: TRBV18

CDR3 protein: CASSLGRRGRTDTQYF
V gene: TRBV7-6

CDR3 protein: CATGQQNTGELFF
V gene: TRBV21-1

CDR3 protein: CASSGLARIKNIQYF
V gene: TRBV6-1

CDR3 protein: CASSVEGPPYNEQFF
V gene: TRBV9

CDR3 protein: CASRERGALLEQFF
V gene: TRBV19

CDR3 protein: CASSLGAAFNEKLFF
V gene: TRBV5-1

CDR3 protein: CASSPPSSRGRGYGYTF
V gene: TRBV18

CDR3 protein: CASSKGTVYNSPLHF
V gene: TRBV6-1

CDR3 protein: CASNSWAGTEAFF
V gene: TRBV6-5

CDR3 protein: CASRRLDAGGDTQYF
V gene: TRBV19

CDR3 protein: CASSVDPYSGRAREQFF
V gene: TRBV9

CDR3 protein: CASSFRDSSYNEQFF
V gene: TRBV5-5

CDR3 protein: CASSLMGLTNNEQFF
V gene: TRBV7-9

CDR3 protein: CASSPLSTEAFF
V gene: TRBV18

CDR3 protein: CASSSGPRKQYF
V gene: TRBV11-3

CDR3 protein: CASSLVASGWQFF
V gene: TRBV11-3

CDR3 protein: CASSEKQDLETQYF
V gene: TRBV2

CDR3 protein: CASSEAKSTGRLSGGYTF
V gene: TRBV6-1

CDR3 protein: CASSLLGLAADTQYF
V gene: TRBV7-2